The sequence of this TCR beta chain was determined in a study of T-cell memory formation after mild COVID-19. General study results and limits: Clones that shrank (day 15 to 85) were balanced CD4/CD8, whereas later expanders leaned CD4+. CD4+ contracting clones lay mainly in CM and EM, CD8+ ones in EMRA. The study detected some responding clones in pre-infection memory, suggesting cross-reactive memory joined.

5'RACE primed at constant segments yielded TCR alpha and TCR beta cDNA libraries bearing sample barcodes and UMIs. TCRdb re-analysed the 5' RACE reads in MiXCR, keeping a single row per CDR3 protein. This sample has some 410,000 distinct CDR3 sequences, with less than 25% found just once. Turning to this clonotype: Its antigen is still unknown.

Per the germline V gene, CDR1 is LGHDT and CDR2 is YNNKEL (reference sequence). The CDR3 consists of 12 residues. Trimming stripped 1 base from V and 5 bases from J, with 6 bases between. The clonotype comes from an adult woman who had mild COVID-19 (a few samples of this study predate the infection). Cell type and time point are not known. The chain joins TRBV3-1 to TRBJ2-7; D ambiguous. The sample comprised PBMCs or a T cell subset sorted from them (not recorded which). CDR3 DNA: TGTGCCAGCAGCCAAGTAGCTAACGAGCAGTACTTC. It yields the protein CASSQVANEQYF.